These 24 T cell receptor beta chains were sequenced from one sample in a study of shared clonotypes between healthy human individuals. The table came from immunoSEQ multiplex PCR; TCRdb's copy has only in-frame clones and leaves some out. This table has a few million clones, 85% to 95% appearing once. Naive CD8 cells comprised CD45RO-negative, CCR7-positively selected cells, excluding terminally differentiated effector memory CD45RA+ cells. Material for sequencing was naive CD8+ T cells from PBMCs. These receptors came from a man aged 18 to 29 in good health. Some clones in this sample may be carry-over from other donors' samples.

This chain joins TRBV7-9 and TRBJ2-1; D is uncertain. The germline CDR1 and CDR2 sequences are SEHNR and FQNEAQ (reference sequence). Deletions cut 5 bases from V and 9 bases from J, with 20 bases between. The CDR3 sequence is 15 residues long. The CDR3: CASSVGPTLDFEQFF. The CDR3 coding sequence is TGTGCCAGCAGCGTAGGCCCGACCTTGGATTTTGAGCAGTTCTTC.

V is TRBV5-5 and J is TRBJ2-7, with a possible D match to TRBD2 (5 bases). Germline V gene data show CDR1 as SGHKS and CDR2 as YYEKEE (reference sequence). The ends were cut back, 5 bases at V and 5 bases at J, with 17 bases in the middle. The CDR3 is made up of 14 amino acids. The DNA of the CDR3 is TGTGCCAGCAGGAGCCGGGATAAGCGCGACGAGCAGTACTTC. Translated, it gives CASRSRDKRDEQYF.

The V call is TRBV7-9, the J call TRBJ2-7; D possibly corresponds to TRBD2 (5 bases). V lost 7 bases and J lost 7, with 11 bases in between. This CDR3 contains 11 residues. Per germline, CDR1 SEHNR and CDR2 FQNEAQ (reference sequence). The CDR3 nucleotides read TGTGCCAGCACTCTCTCGGGGGAGCAGTACTTC. Translated: CASTLSGEQYF.

V gene TRBV6-6 combines with J gene TRBJ2-7, with D maybe TRBD2 (6 bases). V lost 2 bases and J 6 bases, leaving 17 bases between the germline ends. The CDR3 runs 15 residues. The germline gives CDR1 MNHNY, CDR2 SVGAGI (reference sequence). CDR3 region: CASSYVMGGSIEQYF. CDR3 in DNA: TGTGCCAGCAGTTACGTCATGGGGGGAAGTATCGAGCAGTACTTC.

The chain carries TRBV2 and TRBJ1-1, with 9 bases fitting TRBD1. V dropped 3 bases and J dropped 7; count of bases not matched to a gene: 21. CDR1 is SNHLY and CDR2 is FYNNEI in the germline V gene. This CDR3 is built from 19 residues. CDR3: CASSDPLPGTGRKVGEAFF. CDR3 sequence (DNA): TGTGCCAGCAGTGACCCATTACCCGGGACAGGGAGGAAGGTCGGTGAAGCTTTCTTT.

The rearrangement links TRBV19 to TRBJ1-2; 10 bases map to TRBD1. The CDR3 is 15 amino acids. Unmatched junction bases numbered 11, after V lost 5 bases and J lost 8 bases. The germline gives CDR1 LNHDA, CDR2 SQIVND (reference sequence). DNA for the CDR3: TGTGCCAGTAGTCTCCGCTTTGGGACAGGGGACGGCTACACCTTC. Residues: CASSLRFGTGDGYTF.

The chain recombines TRBV29-1 with TRBJ2-2; D not certain. CDR3 length equals 13 residues. The V end lost 5 bases, the J end lost 2 bases, and 9 bases lay between the germline ends. Germline assignment: CDR1 SQVTM and CDR2 ANQGSEA. The CDR3 here is CSVWPPNTGELFF. As DNA, the CDR3 is TGCAGCGTTTGGCCCCCTAACACCGGGGAGCTGTTTTTT.

For this clone: This same CDR3 is encoded by further DNA sequences in the sample. The chain combines TRBV6-1 with TRBJ2-7; 7 bases align to TRBD1. The CDR3 has 14 residues. In germline, CDR1 is MNHNS, CDR2 SASEGT. Trimming cost V 2 bases and J 6 bases; bases outside gene matches: 7. CDR3 DNA: TGTGCCAGCAGTGAAATAGGTACAGGGGCCGAGCAGTACTTC. Amino acids: CASSEIGTGAEQYF.

V and J are TRBV27 and TRBJ2-3; D unclear. This CDR3 region has 16 residues. Trimming left V 7 bases short and J 2 bases short, with 19 bases between. Germline values: CDR1 MNHEY, CDR2 SMNVEV (reference sequence). DNA for the CDR3: TGTGCCAGCATGGTCGCCCGGGCCGTCTACACAGATACGCAGTATTTT. Its translation: CASMVARAVYTDTQYF.

The rearrangement links TRBV5-8 to TRBJ1-3, with TRBD1 as a possible D gene (5 bases). CDR3 length equals 18 residues. Trimming shortened V by 4 bases and J by 4 bases, and 24 bases separated the two germline ends. Germline lookup yields CDR1 SGHTS and CDR2 YDEGEE. Written as DNA, the CDR3 is TGTGCCAGCAGCCTTCTCGGCGGATCAGGGTTCCCGGGAAACACCATATATTTT. This gives the protein CASSLLGGSGFPGNTIYF. The full variable domain, in which reference TRBV5-8 and TRBJ1-3 provide the parts outside the CDR3, is EAGVTQSPTHLIKTRGQQATLRCSPISGHTSVYWYQQALGLGLQFLLWYDEGEERNRGNFPPRFSGRQFPNYSSELNVNALELEDSALYLCASSLLGGSGFPGNTIYFGEGSWLTVV.

This chain connects TRBV28 to TRBJ2-7; D is unclear. The germline gives CDR1 MDHEN, CDR2 SYDVKM. The length of the CDR3 is 12 residues. With 3 bases removed from V and 4 bases from J, the gap between germline ends came to 7 bases. In DNA form, the CDR3 reads TGTGCCAGCAGTTTGATCAAGTACGAGCAGTACTTC. Protein product: CASSLIKYEQYF.

For this clone: Other DNA sequences in the same sample also yield this CDR3. The V gene is TRBV7-6, the J gene TRBJ2-7; 13 nucleotides line up with TRBD2. V was clipped by 5 bases and J by 3 bases; unmatched bases: 4. The CDR3 runs to 15 residues. Looked up from germline, CDR1 is SGHVS and CDR2 is FNYEAQ. CDR3 coding DNA: TGTGCCAGCAGCGCAAGGACTAGCGGGAGCTACGAGCAGTACTTC. Encoded protein: CASSARTSGSYEQYF.

This clone was observed a few times. V usage is TRBV4-1 and J usage is TRBJ1-5; unclear D gene. Germline CDR1 is MGHRA and CDR2 is YSYEKL. Trimming cost V 3 bases and J 0 bases, with 9 bases left between them. This CDR3 spans 15 amino acids. The CDR3 bases are TGCGCCAGCAGCCAGGGTGCGCCTAGCAATCAGCCCCAGCATTTT. Amino acid sequence: CASSQGAPSNQPQHF.

The chain links TRBV28 to TRBJ2-7, with D tentatively TRBD1 (5 bases). V was pared by 6 bases and J by 7 bases, with 16 bases between. The germline gives CDR1 MDHEN, CDR2 SYDVKM. The CDR3 is made up of 13 amino acids. CDR3 coding DNA: TGTGCCAGCAGGGGGCCGTCGACGGAGGAGCAGTACTTC. Protein sequence: CASRGPSTEEQYF.

The chain combines TRBV2 with TRBJ2-7, with D uncertain. The length of the CDR3 is 11 residues. Germline V gene data show CDR1 as SNHLY and CDR2 as FYNNEI. V lost 3 bases, J lost 5 bases, and 5 bases lay in between. The CDR3 DNA follows: TGTGCCAGCAGTGATTCCCACGAGCAGTACTTC. Amino acids: CASSDSHEQYF.

This clone was seen once. This chain links TRBV6-1 with TRBJ2-3; D may be TRBD2 (6 bases). The V gene's germline CDR1 is MNHNS and CDR2 SASEGT. The CDR3 loop spans 18 amino acids. Trimming took off 1 base at V and 3 bases at J, with 20 bases between the two ends. The CDR3 DNA reads as TGTGCCAGCAGTGAAGGGGTTTGGCGGAGGGGCCCAACAGATACGCAGTATTTT. It encodes CASSEGVWRRGPTDTQYF.

The chain links TRBV6-5 to TRBJ2-7; TRBD2 aligns across 13 bases. Germline lookup yields CDR1 MNHEY and CDR2 SVGAGI. The CDR3 contains 15 residues. Unmatched junction bases numbered 6, after V lost 4 bases and J lost 6 bases. The CDR3 DNA reads TGTGCCAGCAGTTGGGGACTAGCGGGAAAGGGCGAGCAGTACTTC. Translated, it gives CASSWGLAGKGEQYF.

The chain links TRBV7-9 to TRBJ2-5; tentative D call: TRBD1 (6 bases). This CDR3 has 19 residues. The germline gives CDR1 SEHNR, CDR2 FQNEAQ (reference sequence). Trimming left V 5 bases short and J 4 bases short, with 29 bases between. This chain's CDR3 is CASSVQGTLYLGALETQYF. CDR3 DNA sequence: TGTGCCAGCAGCGTACAGGGTACTCTTTATCTGGGGGCGCTAGAGACCCAGTACTTC.

V and J are TRBV29-1 and TRBJ2-2, with D perhaps given as TRBD1 or TRBD2 (5 bases each). Trimming removed 4 bases at V and 6 bases at J, with 9 bases between. CDR1 SQVTM and CDR2 ANQGSEA come from the germline V gene. The CDR3 totals 12 residues. CDR3 bases: TGCAGCGTTGTGGGGGATCCCGGGGAGCTGTTTTTT. Encoded protein: CSVVGDPGELFF.

The chain is built from TRBV28 and TRBJ1-1, with 9 bases that match TRBD1. The germline gives CDR1 MDHEN, CDR2 SYDVKM. After removal of 6 bases from V and 5 bases from J, the junction contained 4 bases not matched to a gene. The CDR3 is made up of 13 amino acids. The CDR3 sequence: CASSDRGYTEAFF. CDR3 bases: TGTGCCAGCAGCGACAGGGGGTATACTGAAGCTTTCTTT.

V is TRBV7-8 and J is TRBJ1-4; tentatively, D is TRBD1 (5 bases). V lost 5 bases, J lost 4 bases, and 20 bases lay in between. The germline CDR1 and CDR2 sequences are SGHVS and FQNEAQ. The CDR3 consists of 17 residues. CDR3: CASSRYRDRGFNEKLFF. The CDR3 bases are TGTGCCAGCAGCCGATACCGGGACCGCGGATTTAATGAAAAACTGTTTTTT. Full variable domain (remainder filled in from reference TRBV7-8 and TRBJ1-4): GAGVSQSPRYKVAKRGQDVALRCDPISGHVSLFWYQQALGQGPEFLTYFQNEAQLDKSGLPSDRFFAERPEGSVSTLKIQRTQQEDSAVYLCASSRYRDRGFNEKLFFGSGTQLSVL.

This chain uses TRBV19 with TRBJ1-5; D may be TRBD1 (5 bases). Germline V gene sequence: CDR1 LNHDA, CDR2 SQIVND (reference sequence). V was pared by 4 bases and J by 2 bases, with 15 bases between. There are 16 residues in the CDR3. The CDR3 reads CASSKSLGRGNQPQHF. CDR3 DNA sequence: TGTGCCAGTAGTAAAAGTCTAGGCAGGGGCAATCAGCCCCAGCATTTT.

The chain employs TRBV28 and TRBJ2-1; D possibly corresponds to TRBD2 (5 bases). V lost 8 bases and J 4 bases, leaving 15 bases between the germline ends. Germline V gene data show CDR1 as MDHEN and CDR2 as SYDVKM. The CDR3 sequence is 14 residues long. The CDR3 here is CASLPRGSYNEQFF. In DNA form, the CDR3 reads TGTGCCAGCCTCCCCCGGGGATCATACAATGAGCAGTTCTTC.

V and J are TRBV19 and TRBJ2-5; D gene unclear. Germline V CDR1 and CDR2: LNHDA, SQIVND (reference sequence). This CDR3 has 12 amino acids. V lost 3 bases to trimming and J lost 3 bases, with 5 bases between them. The CDR3 region has the DNA TGTGCCAGTAGTATTGCTGAAGAGACCCAGTACTTC. Translated, it gives CASSIAEETQYF.